Sequencing of this T cell receptor beta chain was carried out in a study of shared clonotypes between healthy human individuals. The ends were cut back, 0 bases at V and 0 bases at J, with 12 bases in the middle. The CDR3 is made up of 16 amino acids. CDR1 is LNHNV and CDR2 is YYDKDF in the germline V gene (reference sequence). In the case of this clone: What it recognizes is unknown.

Researchers ran the assay at a deep level. Profiled with immunoSEQ multiplex PCR; TCRdb holds only in-frame clones, not every one. This sample has hundreds of thousands of clones, with 90% to 96% found just once. Study results and caveats: Rarefaction showed sorted-subset sequencing was incomplete despite large depth.

The specimen was naive CD4+ T cells sorted from blood. Subset in this sample: CD45RA+ positively selected. This chain uses TRBV15 with TRBJ2-7, with D possibly being TRBD2 (6 bases). The receptor comes from a woman aged 25 to 39 in good health. The CDR3 loop is CATSREYSGSSYEQYF. CDR3 sequence (DNA): TGTGCCACCAGCAGAGAGTATAGCGGATCCTCCTACGAGCAGTACTTC.